This T cell receptor beta chain was observed in a study of response to subunit inactivated influenza vaccine. Study-wide points: Authors proposed each seasonal influenza vaccination draws in few new T cells.

TCRdb itself ran the RT-PCR reads through MiXCR, one entry per CDR3 protein. The sample carries 200,000 to 300,000 distinct CDR3 sequences, 10% to 15% recorded once. In the case of this clonotype: Its specificity is not known.

The germline V gene has CDR1 MGHRA and CDR2 YSYEKL. Trimming took 0 bases from V and 4 from J; bases not matched to a gene: 6. CDR3 size: 16 residues. Sample: non-naive T cells sorted from PBMCs, taken roughly 15 days before vaccination. The chain carries TRBV4-1 and TRBJ2-1; 7 nucleotides line up with TRBD2. This TCR came from a man aged 45-65 years who received an inactivated influenza vaccine. The CDR3 nucleotides read TGCGCCAGCAGCCAAGAAAGGCGGCGGGGGTACAATGAGCAGTTCTTC. Translation: CASSQERRRGYNEQFF.